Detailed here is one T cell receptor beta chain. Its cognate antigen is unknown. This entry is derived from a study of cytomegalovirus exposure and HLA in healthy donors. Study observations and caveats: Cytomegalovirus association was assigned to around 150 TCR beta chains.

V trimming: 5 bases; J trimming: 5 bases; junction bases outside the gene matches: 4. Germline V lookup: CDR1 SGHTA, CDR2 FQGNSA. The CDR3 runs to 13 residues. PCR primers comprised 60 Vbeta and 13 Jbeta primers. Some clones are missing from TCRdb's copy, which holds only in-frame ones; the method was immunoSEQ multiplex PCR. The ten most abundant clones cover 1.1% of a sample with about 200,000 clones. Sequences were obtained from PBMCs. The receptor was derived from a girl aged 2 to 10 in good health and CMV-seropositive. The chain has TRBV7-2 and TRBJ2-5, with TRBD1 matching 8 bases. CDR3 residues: CASSAGGRETQYF. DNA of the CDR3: TGTGCCAGCAGCGCAGGGGGCAGGGAGACCCAGTACTTC.